The 21 T cell receptor beta chains given below trace back to one sample, sequenced in a study of T cell clones after liver transplantation. Sequenced by immunoSEQ multiplex PCR; TCRdb stores in-frame clones only, minus some. The table records under 90,000 clones, about four fifths of them present only once. Sample: CD4+ T cells from blood, taken before liver transplant. Every receptor here comes from a human donor who received a liver transplant.

The chain employs TRBV29-1 and TRBJ2-2; tentative D call: TRBD1 (6 bases). Germline CDR1 SQVTM, CDR2 ANQGSEA. The CDR3 sequence is 15 residues long. Trimming took off 3 bases at V and 2 bases at J, with 13 bases between the two ends. The CDR3 coding sequence is TGCAGCGTTGAGTTTGGACAGCCTAACACCGGGGAGCTGTTTTTT. Its translation: CSVEFGQPNTGELFF.

The chain couples TRBV5-4 to TRBJ2-3; either TRBD1 or TRBD2 may supply D (5 bases each). There are 12 residues in the CDR3. CDR1 and CDR2 (germline): SGHNT, YYREEE (reference sequence). V gave up 2 bases and J gave up 6 bases, with 7 bases separating them. The CDR3 DNA reads TGTGCCAGCAGCTTAGAGGGGGATACGCAGTATTTT. Translated: CASSLEGDTQYF. The whole variable domain, remainder taken from reference TRBV5-4 and TRBJ2-3, is ETGVTQSPTHLIKTRGQQVTLRCSSQSGHNTVSWYQQALGQGPQFIFQYYREEENGRGNFPPRFSGLQFPNYSSELNVNALELDDSALYLCASSLEGDTQYFGPGTRLTVL.

This clone has more than one count but fewer than ten. The chain carries TRBV11-2 and TRBJ1-2; D unresolved. Looked up from germline, CDR1 is SGHAT and CDR2 is FQNNGV. The CDR3 sequence is 15 residues long. Trimming took 0 bases from V and 4 from J, leaving 12 bases between them. CDR3 amino acids: CASSLDPASRYGYTF. DNA of the CDR3: TGTGCCAGCAGCTTAGATCCCGCCAGCCGCTATGGCTACACCTTC.

The chain couples TRBV2 to TRBJ2-1; 9 bases fit TRBD2. This CDR3 has 15 residues. Germline lookup yields CDR1 SNHLY and CDR2 FYNNEI. The V and J ends lost 7 bases and 1 base, in that order; junction bases with no gene match: 5. As DNA, the CDR3 is TGTGCCAGCACCTGGACTAGCGCATCCTACAATGAGCAGTTCTTC. Translation: CASTWTSASYNEQFF.

The rearrangement joins TRBV6-1 to TRBJ1-5; D not certain. V lost 5 bases and J lost 0, with 11 bases in between. The germline gives CDR1 MNHNS, CDR2 SASEGT. The CDR3 is made up of 15 amino acids. This CDR3 is CASSSDGNSNQPQHF. In DNA form, the CDR3 reads TGTGCCAGCAGTTCCGACGGCAATAGCAATCAGCCCCAGCATTTT.

The chain is built from TRBV18 and TRBJ2-7, with D unresolved. This CDR3 has 13 amino acids. Germline V gene data show CDR1 as KGHSH and CDR2 as LQKENI. The germline V and J ends were trimmed by 3 bases and 2 bases, with 8 bases remaining between them. The CDR3 sequence is CASSPGPPYEQYF. The CDR3 bases are TGTGCCAGCTCACCGGGTCCCCCCTACGAGCAGTACTTC.

A few counts support this clone. The J gene is TRBJ2-4, the V gene TRBV28, with a possible D match to TRBD2 (6 bases). The length of the CDR3 is 13 residues. Trimming removed 4 bases at V and 15 bases at J, with 19 bases between. CDR1 and CDR2 (germline): MDHEN, SYDVKM. This CDR3 is CASSSWGGKSPYF. In DNA form, the CDR3 reads TGTGCCAGCAGTTCATGGGGCGGGAAGTCTCCGTACTTC.

The chain combines TRBV9 with TRBJ2-1; 10 nucleotides agree with TRBD2. The germline V gene has CDR1 SGDLS and CDR2 YYNGEE. The CDR3 length is 16 residues. V was pared by 4 bases and J by 1 base, with 5 bases of the junction left unmatched. The CDR3 DNA is TGTGCCAGCAGCAGGGGACTAGCGTCGTCCTACAATGAGCAGTTCTTC. Protein: CASSRGLASSYNEQFF.

V is TRBV5-4 and J is TRBJ2-1; D gene ambiguous. Trimming stripped 4 bases from V and 8 bases from J, with 7 bases between. Germline CDR1 and CDR2: SGHNT and YYREEE (reference sequence). CDR3 length: 11 amino acids. CDR3 coding DNA: TGTGCCAGCAGCGTTGGGTATGAGCAGTTCTTC. This encodes CASSVGYEQFF.

The gene calls are TRBV9 and TRBJ2-6, with 9 bases identical to TRBD2. In germline, CDR1 is SGDLS, CDR2 YYNGEE. V dropped 6 bases and J dropped 3; count of bases not matched to a gene: 4. This CDR3 has 15 amino acids. The CDR3 is CASNLAGVGANVLTF. The CDR3 bases are TGTGCCAGCAACTTAGCGGGAGTTGGGGCCAACGTCCTGACTTTC.

This rearrangement joins TRBV7-3 to TRBJ2-1; D may be TRBD2 (5 bases). Trimming cost V 0 bases and J 0 bases, with 12 bases left between them. The germline V gene has CDR1 SGHTA and CDR2 FQGTGA. The CDR3 is made up of 17 amino acids. The CDR3 is CASSLTMASNSYNEQFF. CDR3 coding DNA: TGTGCCAGCAGCTTAACGATGGCTAGCAACTCCTACAATGAGCAGTTCTTC.

The chain couples TRBV11-2 to TRBJ2-1, with TRBD2 matching over 11 bases. Losses at the gene ends were 3 bases for V and 9 bases for J; bases not matched to a gene: 7. The germline gives CDR1 SGHAT, CDR2 FQNNGV. The CDR3 is 15 amino acids. The CDR3 coding sequence is TGTGCCAGCAGCTTTACTAGCGGGAGTTCGGGTGAGCAGTTCTTC. Its translation is CASSFTSGSSGEQFF.

This clone was recorded only once. The rearrangement uses TRBV5-1 and TRBJ1-2; D is undetermined. Trimming stripped 0 bases from V and 6 bases from J, with 12 bases between. The germline gives CDR1 SGHRS, CDR2 YFSETQ. The CDR3 totals 14 residues. For the CDR3, the DNA is TGCGCCAGCAGCTTGGAGGGTATGATGGATGGCTACACCTTC. The encoded protein is CASSLEGMMDGYTF.

In DNA, the CDR3 is TGTGCCAGCAACAGGGAGGGTCAAGAGACCCAGTACTTC. Its protein is CASNREGQETQYF. The chain joins TRBV2 to TRBJ2-5; D might be TRBD2 (7 bases). The germline V and J ends were trimmed by 7 bases and 2 bases, with 11 bases remaining between them. The CDR3 runs to 13 residues. Germline V gene data show CDR1 as SNHLY and CDR2 as FYNNEI.

The chain has TRBV29-1 and TRBJ2-1, with TRBD2 identical over 10 bases. V lost 5 bases, J lost 7 bases, and 14 bases stayed unmatched. The CDR3 covers 16 residues. Germline CDR1 and CDR2: SQVTM and ANQGSEA. CDR3 loop: CSVPQALAGFLNEQFF. DNA of the CDR3: TGCAGCGTTCCCCAGGCACTAGCGGGATTTCTGAATGAGCAGTTCTTC.

The chain couples TRBV5-6 to TRBJ1-1; no clear D. The CDR3 consists of 12 residues. Germline V gene sequence: CDR1 SGHDT, CDR2 YYEEEE. The V and J ends lost 4 bases and 2 bases respectively, with 6 bases between them. CDR3 residues: CASSPLNTEAFF. The CDR3 bases are TGTGCCAGCAGCCCATTAAACACTGAAGCTTTCTTT.

The chain recombines TRBV6-6 with TRBJ1-2, with TRBD1 identical over 8 bases. The germline V gene has CDR1 MNHNY and CDR2 SVGAGI (reference sequence). J gave up 4 bases and V 6 bases, and 10 bases lay outside the gene matches. The CDR3 has 15 amino acids. The CDR3: CASSTTGGTVYGYTF. The CDR3 DNA reads as TGTGCCAGCAGCACCACAGGGGGTACGGTCTATGGCTACACCTTC.

This chain joins TRBV18 and TRBJ1-5; TRBD1 is a possible D gene (6 bases). CDR1 and CDR2 (germline): KGHSH, LQKENI. CDR3 length equals 15 residues. V lost 6 bases, J lost 0 bases, and 12 bases lay in between. This CDR3 is CASSADRISNQPQHF. As DNA, the CDR3 is TGTGCCAGCTCCGCGGACAGAATTAGCAATCAGCCCCAGCATTTT.

This rearrangement joins TRBV19 to TRBJ2-5; a possible D gene is TRBD2 (6 bases). This CDR3 spans 14 amino acids. Trimming cost V 1 base and J 1 base, with 7 bases left between them. Germline V lookup: CDR1 LNHDA, CDR2 SQIVND (reference sequence). DNA of the CDR3: TGTGCCAGTAGTATAGGCGGGGCCCAAGAGACCCAGTACTTC. As protein: CASSIGGAQETQYF.

In its sample, this clone was seen once. The V and J genes are TRBV6-6 and TRBJ1-5; D is undetermined. Trimming cost V 4 bases and J 2 bases, with 9 bases left between them. In germline, CDR1 is MNHNY, CDR2 SVGAGI (reference sequence). CDR3 size: 14 residues. The CDR3 here is CASSWSAGNQPQHF. The CDR3, as DNA: TGTGCCAGCAGTTGGAGTGCGGGCAATCAGCCCCAGCATTTT.

This clone was seen more than once but under ten times. The V call is TRBV9, the J call TRBJ2-5; D unclear. From germline, CDR1 is SGDLS and CDR2 YYNGEE. Trimming removed 0 bases from V and 5 bases from J, with 14 bases in between. The CDR3 sequence is 15 residues long. The CDR3 loop reads CASSVGWSFPETQYF. DNA for the CDR3: TGTGCCAGCAGCGTAGGGTGGTCCTTCCCGGAGACCCAGTACTTC.